This is a list of T cell receptor beta chains from one sample in a study of shared clonotypes between healthy human individuals. Measured with immunoSEQ multiplex PCR; TCRdb has only the in-frame clones, and not every one. The top ten hold approximately 0.12% of the sample, which has around 600,000 clones, approximately 95% seen once. The sample comprised naive CD8+ T cells sorted from blood. The receptor source for this set is a woman aged 25 to 39 in good health. The CDR3 runs from the conserved cysteine through the conserved F or W. The order of the fields is V gene, D gene, J gene, clone size, CDR3 protein, CDR3 DNA. The D gene is left open where the match is weak. For some rows the clone size is stated as once, few or many, or as a class when expanded; others skip it.

v_gene: TRBV28
d_gene: TRBD2
j_gene: TRBJ2-3
abundance: .
CDR3aa: CASSPGLALSTDTQYF
CDR3nt: TGTGCCAGCAGTCCCGGACTAGCGTTGAGCACAGATACGCAGTATTTT

v_gene: TRBV5-4
d_gene: TRBD2
j_gene: TRBJ2-7
abundance: .
CDR3aa: CASSSSGSYEQYF
CDR3nt: TGTGCCAGCAGCTCTAGCGGGAGCTACGAGCAGTACTTC

v_gene: TRBV2
d_gene: .
j_gene: TRBJ2-4
abundance: .
CDR3aa: CASLGPGVAKNIQYF
CDR3nt: TGTGCCAGCCTAGGACCTGGTGTAGCCAAAAACATTCAGTACTTC

v_gene: TRBV27
d_gene: .
j_gene: TRBJ2-7
abundance: .
CDR3aa: CASGALPGLLDDEQYF
CDR3nt: TGTGCCAGCGGGGCCCTTCCGGGACTCCTAGATGACGAGCAGTACTTC

v_gene: TRBV27
d_gene: .
j_gene: TRBJ2-2
abundance: .
CDR3aa: CASSAGLGTGELFF
CDR3nt: TGTGCCAGCAGCGCAGGCCTAGGGACCGGGGAGCTGTTTTTT

v_gene: TRBV9
d_gene: .
j_gene: TRBJ2-5
abundance: .
CDR3aa: CASSVVGGVVETQYF
CDR3nt: TGTGCCAGCAGCGTAGTGGGGGGAGTCGTAGAGACCCAGTACTTC

v_gene: TRBV6-6
d_gene: .
j_gene: TRBJ1-1
abundance: .
CDR3aa: CASSLSRQGSTEAFF
CDR3nt: TGTGCCAGCAGTCTAAGTAGGCAGGGGAGTACTGAAGCTTTCTTT

v_gene: TRBV5-1
d_gene: .
j_gene: TRBJ2-7
abundance: .
CDR3aa: CASSPGLPTESYEQYF
CDR3nt: TGCGCCAGCAGCCCGGGGCTTCCGACGGAGTCCTACGAGCAGTACTTC

v_gene: TRBV27
d_gene: TRBD2
j_gene: TRBJ2-5
abundance: .
CDR3aa: CASSARLAGVTQYF
CDR3nt: TGTGCCAGCAGTGCCAGACTAGCGGGAGTCACCCAGTACTTC

v_gene: TRBV11-2
d_gene: .
j_gene: TRBJ2-5
abundance: .
CDR3aa: CASSQLTGEYETQYF
CDR3nt: TGTGCCAGCAGCCAATTGACGGGAGAGTATGAGACCCAGTACTTC

v_gene: TRBV10-3
d_gene: .
j_gene: TRBJ1-5
abundance: .
CDR3aa: CAISESMFPGIQPQHF
CDR3nt: TGTGCCATCAGTGAGTCTATGTTCCCAGGCATTCAGCCCCAGCATTTT

v_gene: TRBV23-1
d_gene: .
j_gene: TRBJ2-2
abundance: .
CDR3aa: CAPTGKLTNTGELFF
CDR3nt: TGCGCCCCCACGGGAAAACTGACGAACACCGGGGAGCTGTTTTTT

v_gene: TRBV2
d_gene: .
j_gene: TRBJ2-1
abundance: .
CDR3aa: CASSESEGSGVHEQFF
CDR3nt: TGTGCCAGCAGTGAAAGCGAGGGTAGCGGTGTCCATGAGCAGTTCTTC

v_gene: TRBV7-9
d_gene: .
j_gene: TRBJ2-7
abundance: .
CDR3aa: CASSLWDIPYEQYF
CDR3nt: TGTGCCAGCAGCTTATGGGACATTCCCTACGAGCAGTACTTC

v_gene: TRBV7-9
d_gene: TRBD1
j_gene: TRBJ2-5
abundance: .
CDR3aa: CASSLGQGDETQYF
CDR3nt: TGTGCCAGCAGCTTGGGACAGGGTGACGAGACCCAGTACTTC

v_gene: TRBV28
d_gene: TRBD1
j_gene: TRBJ1-1
abundance: .
CDR3aa: CASSGTGGATEAFF
CDR3nt: TGTGCCAGCAGTGGGACAGGCGGCGCCACTGAAGCTTTCTTT

v_gene: TRBV7-3
d_gene: TRBD1
j_gene: TRBJ2-1
abundance: .
CDR3aa: CASSPGTGQNNEQFF
CDR3nt: TGTGCCAGCAGCCCCGGGACAGGGCAGAACAATGAGCAGTTCTTC

v_gene: TRBV6-5
d_gene: .
j_gene: TRBJ2-7
abundance: .
CDR3aa: CASSVTGTSSYEQYF
CDR3nt: TGTGCCAGCAGTGTTACCGGGACAAGTTCCTACGAGCAGTACTTC

v_gene: TRBV4-1
d_gene: TRBD1
j_gene: TRBJ1-4
abundance: .
CDR3aa: CASSQWAGGGRSVEKLFF
CDR3nt: TGCGCCAGCAGCCAGTGGGCAGGGGGAGGGAGGTCTGTAGAAAAACTGTTTTTT

v_gene: TRBV2
d_gene: TRBD1
j_gene: TRBJ1-1
abundance: .
CDR3aa: CASSPDRGMEAFF
CDR3nt: TGTGCCAGCTCGCCGGACAGGGGGATGGAAGCTTTCTTT

v_gene: TRBV19
d_gene: TRBD2
j_gene: TRBJ2-1
abundance: .
CDR3aa: CASSTPGLAREFF
CDR3nt: TGTGCCAGTAGTACACCGGGACTAGCGAGGGAGTTCTTC

v_gene: TRBV28
d_gene: .
j_gene: TRBJ2-5
abundance: .
CDR3aa: CASSLGQGLETQYF
CDR3nt: TGTGCCAGCAGTTTAGGGCAGGGTTTGGAGACCCAGTACTTC

v_gene: TRBV29-1
d_gene: .
j_gene: TRBJ1-1
abundance: .
CDR3aa: CSVEVRRNTEAFF
CDR3nt: TGCAGCGTTGAAGTTCGCAGGAACACTGAAGCTTTCTTT

v_gene: TRBV4-1
d_gene: TRBD1
j_gene: TRBJ2-1
abundance: .
CDR3aa: CASTGQEGFEEQFF
CDR3nt: TGCGCCAGCACGGGACAGGAGGGGTTCGAGGAGCAGTTCTTC

v_gene: TRBV18
d_gene: .
j_gene: TRBJ1-4
abundance: .
CDR3aa: CASSPLNRTGLNEKLFF
CDR3nt: TGTGCCAGCTCACCACTTAATAGGACGGGACTCAATGAAAAACTGTTTTTT

v_gene: TRBV28
d_gene: .
j_gene: TRBJ2-1
abundance: .
CDR3aa: CASSLLGLARNNEQFF
CDR3nt: TGTGCCAGCAGTTTATTAGGGCTAGCGAGAAACAATGAGCAGTTCTTC

v_gene: TRBV23-1
d_gene: TRBD1
j_gene: TRBJ2-5
abundance: .
CDR3aa: CASSQSGGEVETQYF
CDR3nt: TGCGCCAGCAGTCAATCAGGGGGCGAGGTAGAGACCCAGTACTTC

v_gene: TRBV2
d_gene: .
j_gene: TRBJ2-7
abundance: .
CDR3aa: CASSEGVAGPTYEQYF
CDR3nt: TGTGCCAGCAGTGAAGGGGTAGCAGGCCCGACCTACGAGCAGTACTTC

v_gene: TRBV2
d_gene: .
j_gene: TRBJ2-7
abundance: .
CDR3aa: CASSESWGDEQYF
CDR3nt: TGTGCCAGCAGTGAGTCTTGGGGGGACGAGCAGTACTTC

v_gene: TRBV7-8
d_gene: .
j_gene: TRBJ1-5
abundance: .
CDR3aa: CASSLAQGNQPQHF
CDR3nt: TGTGCCAGCAGCTTAGCACAGGGCAATCAGCCCCAGCATTTT

v_gene: TRBV6-5
d_gene: .
j_gene: TRBJ2-7
abundance: once
CDR3aa: CAISESGSSYEQYF
CDR3nt: TGTGCCATCAGTGAGTCGGGTAGTTCGTACGAGCAGTACTTC

v_gene: TRBV12-5
d_gene: TRBD1
j_gene: TRBJ1-2
abundance: .
CDR3aa: CASGLAGTGYGYTF
CDR3nt: TGTGCTAGTGGTTTAGCCGGGACAGGCTATGGCTACACCTTC

v_gene: TRBV7-2
d_gene: .
j_gene: TRBJ1-2
abundance: once
CDR3aa: CASSSRAAPDGYTF
CDR3nt: TGTGCCAGCAGCTCCCGCGCCGCACCTGATGGCTACACCTTC

v_gene: TRBV7-8
d_gene: TRBD1
j_gene: TRBJ1-4
abundance: .
CDR3aa: CASNLLPGGGDEKLFF
CDR3nt: TGTGCCAGCAATTTACTCCCAGGGGGCGGAGATGAAAAACTGTTTTTT

v_gene: TRBV9
d_gene: TRBD2
j_gene: TRBJ2-2
abundance: .
CDR3aa: CASSDRLAGKNTGELFF
CDR3nt: TGTGCCAGCAGCGACCGATTAGCGGGGAAGAACACCGGGGAGCTGTTTTTT

v_gene: TRBV6-5
d_gene: .
j_gene: TRBJ2-1
abundance: .
CDR3aa: CASAGYSVHNEQFF
CDR3nt: TGTGCCAGCGCCGGGTATAGCGTGCACAATGAGCAGTTCTTC

v_gene: TRBV27
d_gene: TRBD1
j_gene: TRBJ1-1
abundance: .
CDR3aa: CASKTGGTEAFF
CDR3nt: TGTGCCAGCAAAACAGGGGGCACCGAAGCTTTCTTT

v_gene: TRBV19
d_gene: TRBD2
j_gene: TRBJ2-1
abundance: .
CDR3aa: CASSTLLSGRGNEQFF
CDR3nt: TGTGCCAGTAGTACCCTCCTTAGCGGGAGAGGGAATGAGCAGTTCTTC

v_gene: TRBV30
d_gene: TRBD1
j_gene: TRBJ1-2
abundance: .
CDR3aa: CAWNVGGPYGYTF
CDR3nt: TGTGCCTGGAATGTAGGGGGCCCCTATGGCTACACCTTC

v_gene: TRBV6-5
d_gene: .
j_gene: TRBJ2-7
abundance: .
CDR3aa: CASSYSIGNEQYF
CDR3nt: TGTGCCAGCAGTTACTCAATAGGGAACGAGCAGTACTTC

v_gene: TRBV5-6
d_gene: TRBD2
j_gene: TRBJ2-1
abundance: .
CDR3aa: CASSFIAGYNEQFF
CDR3nt: TGTGCCAGCAGCTTTATAGCGGGGTACAATGAGCAGTTCTTC

v_gene: TRBV9
d_gene: .
j_gene: TRBJ2-7
abundance: .
CDR3aa: CASSVDGSMLYEQYF
CDR3nt: TGTGCCAGCAGCGTAGATGGCTCTATGCTTTACGAGCAGTACTTC